These 12 T cell receptor beta chains were sequenced from one sample in a study of response to subunit inactivated influenza vaccine. MiXCR was run by TCRdb on the RT-PCR reads, yielding one entry per CDR3 protein. The sample holds hundreds of thousands of distinct CDR3 sequences, 10% to 15% seen once. This specimen was PBMCs from blood, taken on the day of vaccination. These TCRs come from a man aged 45 to 65 who received an inactivated influenza vaccine.

This clonotype turned up a few times. The V and J genes are TRBV29-1 and TRBJ2-1; D is perhaps TRBD1 or TRBD2 (5 bases each). Deletions cut 8 bases from V and 2 bases from J, with 10 bases between. Per the germline V gene, CDR1 is SQVTM and CDR2 is ANQGSEA. The CDR3 spans 12 residues. CDR3 region: CSKKGPYNEQFF. The CDR3 DNA reads TGCAGCAAAAAGGGACCCTACAATGAGCAGTTCTTC.

The table lists this clonotype with a few counts. This chain uses TRBV7-9 with TRBJ2-7; 9 bases are shared with TRBD2. Germline CDR1 reads SEHNR; CDR2 reads FQNEAQ (reference sequence). V was clipped by 4 bases and J by 3 bases; unmatched bases: 4. The CDR3 loop spans 14 amino acids. CDR3 residues: CASSSSSGVYEQYF. DNA of the CDR3: TGTGCCAGCAGCTCCTCTAGCGGGGTCTACGAGCAGTACTTC.

This chain connects TRBV4-3 to TRBJ2-5; 10 positions match TRBD2. There are 16 residues in the CDR3. Germline lookup yields CDR1 LGHNA and CDR2 YSLEER. The V gene end was trimmed by 1 base and the J gene end by 4 bases; junction bases not matched to a gene: 6. The CDR3 reads CASSQVKRGGRETQYF. CDR3 bases: TGCGCCAGCAGCCAAGTCAAGCGGGGGGGCCGAGAGACCCAGTACTTC.

The sample holds a few counts of this clonotype. The V and J genes are TRBV20-1 and TRBJ2-5; maybe TRBD1 (6 bases). V was trimmed by 5 bases and J by 5 bases, leaving 9 bases between them. Per the germline V gene, CDR1 is DFQATT and CDR2 is SNEGSKA (reference sequence). The CDR3 consists of 11 residues. This chain's CDR3 is CSAERGETQYF. The CDR3 region has the DNA TGCAGTGCTGAGAGGGGGGAGACCCAGTACTTC.

The V call is TRBV5-1, the J call TRBJ1-5; D may be TRBD1 (6 bases). There are 15 residues in the CDR3. CDR1 is SGHRS and CDR2 is YFSETQ in the germline V gene. V was cut by 2 bases and J by 2 bases, with 11 bases left in between. The CDR3 sequence is CASSFGAGGNQPQHF. The CDR3 nucleotides are TGCGCCAGCAGCTTCGGGGCAGGGGGCAATCAGCCCCAGCATTTT.

The table lists this clonotype with a few counts. This chain connects TRBV20-1 to TRBJ2-3; 11 nucleotides align to TRBD2. CDR3 size: 15 residues. Germline CDR1 DFQATT, CDR2 SNEGSKA (reference sequence). V shed 5 bases, J shed 4 bases, and the junction held 8 bases outside the gene matches. CDR3 loop: CSAGRLAGFPDTQYF. As DNA, the CDR3 is TGCAGTGCTGGGCGACTAGCGGGATTCCCAGATACGCAGTATTTT.

Comment on this clonotype: A clone one base away is much larger, so this may be a read error. The chain employs TRBV20-1 and TRBJ2-1, with 15 bases fitting TRBD2. The CDR3 spans 17 residues. Per germline, CDR1 DFQATT and CDR2 SNEGSKA (reference sequence). The V segment lost 0 bases and the J segment 9 bases; nucleotides outside the gene matches: 9. The CDR3 sequence: CSARELGLAGGPGEQFF. CDR3 coding DNA: TGCAGTGCTAGAGAGCTAGGACTAGCGGGAGGGCCTGGTGAGCAGTTCTTC.

The V call is TRBV6-2 or TRBV6-3, the J call TRBJ2-1, with 11 bases lining up with TRBD2. This CDR3 region has 20 residues. The germline V gene has CDR1 MNHEY and CDR2 SVGEGT. Losses at the gene ends were 0 bases for V and 0 bases for J; bases not matched to a gene: 10. CDR3 bases: TGTGCCAGCAGTTACTCTCCGGGACTAGCGGCCCTAAGCTCCTACAATGAGCAGTTCTTC. Translating gives CASSYSPGLAALSSYNEQFF.

This clonotype was detected a few times. This chain links TRBV2 with TRBJ2-5; TRBD2 matches 9 bases. The CDR3 length is 11 residues. Trimming cost V 6 bases and J 14 bases; bases outside gene matches: 7. From germline, CDR1 is SNHLY and CDR2 FYNNEI. The CDR3 DNA reads TGTGCCAGCAGCCAACTAGCGGGTCGATACTTC. Its translation is CASSQLAGRYF.

The table lists this clonotype with a count of one. The V and J genes are TRBV20-1 and TRBJ2-7, with 14 bases identical to TRBD2. V dropped 6 bases and J dropped 3; count of bases not matched to a gene: 13. Germline values: CDR1 DFQATT, CDR2 SNEGSKA (reference sequence). This CDR3 spans 17 amino acids. The CDR3 nucleotides read TGCAGTGCCGCAGGGACTAGCGGGAGTAGGGGAGGCTACGAGCAGTACTTC. Its translation: CSAAGTSGSRGGYEQYF.

This clonotype appeared many times. The V call is TRBV6-2 or TRBV6-3, the J call TRBJ2-1, with 12 bases aligning to TRBD2. Trimming took 5 bases from V and 3 from J; bases not matched to a gene: 11. Germline lookup yields CDR1 MNHEY and CDR2 SVGEGT. CDR3 length: 18 residues. This CDR3 is CASSHSPLAGGLYNEQFF. In DNA, the CDR3 is TGTGCCAGCAGTCATTCCCCCCTAGCGGGGGGGCTCTACAATGAGCAGTTCTTC.

This clonotype has ten or more counts. The chain has TRBV12-3 or TRBV12-4 and TRBJ2-4; D unresolved. This CDR3 has 12 residues. Between the trimmed V and J ends, which lost 6 bases and 10 bases, there was a span of 13 bases. In nucleotides, the CDR3 is TGTGCCAGCAGCTTTCGGGCCGCTATTCAGTACTTC. Encoded protein: CASSFRAAIQYF.